This is a list of T cell receptor beta chains from one sample in a study of shared clonotypes between healthy human individuals. Only in-frame clones appear in the TCRdb table, and some are missing; sequencing was by immunoSEQ multiplex PCR. Here the sample spans about 2,100,000 clones, just over 90% being singletons. The sample taken for sequencing was naive CD8+ T cells from PBMCs. These receptor sequences come from a man younger than 35 in good health. Some clones in this sample may be carry-over from other donors' samples. CDR3s include the opening cysteine and the closing phenylalanine or tryptophan. Each record gives: J gene, CDR3 length, clone size, D gene, V gene, CDR3 protein, CDR3 DNA. D genes are given only for firm matches. Some rows mark clone size as missing; the rest say once, few, many or name a class of expanded clone.

>TRBJ2-7|13|-|-|TRBV4-1
CASSQDDTNEQYF
TGCGCCAGCAGCCAAGATGACACAAACGAGCAGTACTTC
>TRBJ1-2|15|-|TRBD1|TRBV27
CASSFTGDRPYGYTF
TGTGCCAGCAGTTTCACCGGGGACAGACCCTATGGCTACACCTTC
>TRBJ2-6|13|once|-|TRBV5-4
CASSSPGANVLTF
TGTGCCAGCAGCTCCCCAGGGGCCAACGTCCTGACTTTC
>TRBJ2-6|15|-|-|TRBV7-8
CASSLRSSGANVLTF
TGTGCCAGCAGCTTACGGAGCTCTGGGGCCAACGTCCTGACTTTC
>TRBJ2-5|18|-|TRBD2|TRBV11-2
CASSLAFSLAGGRETQYF
TGTGCCAGCAGCTTAGCTTTCAGCCTAGCGGGAGGGCGAGAGACCCAGTACTTC
>TRBJ2-2|16|-|-|TRBV5-5
CASSAGPEADTGELFF
TGTGCCAGCAGCGCAGGCCCGGAGGCGGACACCGGGGAGCTGTTTTTT
>TRBJ1-1|15|-|-|TRBV6-5
CASSYQEDVSTEAFF
TGTGCCAGCAGTTATCAAGAGGACGTAAGCACTGAAGCTTTCTTT
>TRBJ2-6|19|-|TRBD1|TRBV7-3
CASSLPPGQPTPGANVLTF
TGTGCCAGCAGCCTCCCCCCGGGACAGCCAACCCCGGGGGCCAACGTCCTGACTTTC
>TRBJ2-1|15|once|TRBD2|TRBV4-1
CASSRTSGRGAEQFF
TGCGCCAGCAGCCGGACTAGCGGGAGGGGGGCTGAGCAGTTCTTC
>TRBJ2-1|13|-|TRBD2|TRBV7-9
CASSRNRGDEQFF
TGTGCCAGCAGCCGGAACCGGGGGGATGAGCAGTTCTTC
>TRBJ2-7|17|-|-|TRBV27
CASSSPRVSGVTYEQYF
TGTGCCAGCAGTTCGCCCCGAGTGTCGGGCGTTACCTACGAGCAGTACTTC
>TRBJ2-2|16|once|TRBD2|TRBV27
CASSLLLGLKSGELFF
TGTGCCAGCAGTTTACTGTTGGGACTAAAGTCCGGGGAGCTGTTTTTT
>TRBJ1-4|13|few|-|TRBV30
CAWGSGLNEKLFF
TGTGCCTGGGGATCGGGCCTTAATGAAAAACTGTTTTTT
>TRBJ2-2|15|-|-|TRBV27
CASSLGTSNTGELFF
TGTGCCAGCAGTTTAGGCACATCGAACACCGGGGAGCTGTTTTTT
>TRBJ2-1|17|-|-|TRBV5-6
CASSLAPGVLSYNEQFF
TGTGCCAGCAGCTTGGCCCCAGGGGTGCTCTCCTACAATGAGCAGTTCTTC
>TRBJ1-2|13|-|-|TRBV2
CASSGRDVFGYTF
TGTGCCAGCAGTGGCCGGGACGTATTTGGCTACACCTTC
>TRBJ2-2|14|-|TRBD2|TRBV11-2
CASSSTGGPGELFF
TGTGCCAGCAGCTCCACGGGGGGACCCGGGGAGCTGTTTTTT
>TRBJ2-7|12|-|-|TRBV27
CASSFTGYEQYF
TGTGCCAGCAGTTTCACAGGGTACGAGCAGTACTTC
>TRBJ2-5|14|-|-|TRBV25-1
CASSELSSAETQYF
TGTGCCAGCAGTGAATTGTCGTCGGCAGAGACCCAGTACTTC
>TRBJ2-5|16|-|TRBD2|TRBV7-9
CASSPGTSGREETQYF
TGTGCCAGCAGCCCAGGGACTAGCGGGAGGGAGGAGACCCAGTACTTC
>TRBJ1-2|14|-|-|TRBV7-9
CASRPLRSDYGYTF
TGTGCCAGCAGGCCCCTGCGGTCTGACTATGGCTACACCTTC
>TRBJ2-7|14|-|-|TRBV27
CASNLRAGSYEQYF
TGTGCCAGCAATTTAAGGGCCGGTTCCTACGAGCAGTACTTC
>TRBJ2-1|14|-|-|TRBV4-3
CASSSGTRNNEQFF
TGCGCCAGCAGCAGCGGGACACGAAACAATGAGCAGTTCTTC
>TRBJ2-1|18|-|-|TRBV9
CASSAGYVGDLTGTEQFF
TGTGCCAGCAGCGCCGGGTACGTGGGTGACTTGACTGGGACTGAGCAGTTCTTC
>TRBJ2-1|15|-|TRBD2|TRBV6-5
CASSYLAGGDNEQFF
TGTGCCAGCAGTTACCTAGCGGGAGGGGACAATGAGCAGTTCTTC
>TRBJ1-1|13|-|-|TRBV28
CASSLELGTEAFF
TGTGCCAGCAGTTTGGAGCTGGGAACTGAAGCTTTCTTT
>TRBJ1-2|12|-|-|TRBV7-9
CASSQALYGYTF
TGTGCCAGCAGCCAAGCCCTCTATGGCTACACCTTC
>TRBJ1-3|13|-|-|TRBV27
CASSPGVRNTIYF
TGTGCCAGCAGCCCAGGTGTGAGGAACACCATATATTTT
>TRBJ2-1|14|-|-|TRBV6-5
CASSKLRSYNEQFF
TGTGCCAGCAGCAAACTACGTTCCTACAATGAGCAGTTCTTC
>TRBJ2-4|17|-|-|TRBV7-8
CASSEPEGAPAKNIQYF
TGTGCCAGCAGCGAGCCGGAGGGGGCGCCAGCCAAAAACATTCAGTACTTC
>TRBJ1-5|15|-|-|TRBV19
CASSILASGNQPQHF
TGTGCCAGTAGTATTTTAGCGTCCGGCAATCAGCCCCAGCATTTT
>TRBJ2-3|16|-|TRBD2|TRBV9
CASSVAASGYTDTQYF
TGTGCCAGCAGCGTAGCGGCTAGCGGGTACACAGATACGCAGTATTTT
>TRBJ2-2|12|-|-|TRBV7-6
CASSSKVGELFF
TGTGCCAGCAGCTCGAAGGTGGGGGAGCTGTTTTTT
>TRBJ2-7|14|-|-|TRBV7-2
CASAPVGNSYEQYF
TGTGCCAGCGCCCCTGTCGGTAACTCCTACGAGCAGTACTTC
>TRBJ2-1|15|-|-|TRBV15
CATSRGAERYNEQFF
TGTGCCACCAGCAGAGGAGCGGAGAGATACAATGAGCAGTTCTTC
>TRBJ2-1|16|-|-|TRBV4-2
CASSQEGENTYNEQFF
TGTGCCAGCAGCCAAGAGGGGGAGAACACCTACAATGAGCAGTTCTTC
>TRBJ2-7|15|-|TRBD2|TRBV13
CASSSIAGGTWEQYF
TGTGCCAGCAGCTCCATAGCGGGAGGTACATGGGAGCAGTACTTC
>TRBJ1-5|14|-|-|TRBV28
CASSLNQGTQPQHF
TGTGCCAGCAGTTTAAACCAGGGGACACAGCCCCAGCATTTT
>TRBJ1-1|15|-|-|TRBV5-1
CASSLGLGLNTEAFF
TGCGCCAGCAGCCTCGGGTTGGGGCTTAACACTGAAGCTTTCTTT
>TRBJ2-7|14|-|TRBD1|TRBV7-9
CASSRDRGTYEQYF
TGTGCCAGCAGCCGGGACAGGGGAACCTACGAGCAGTACTTC
>TRBJ2-7|14|-|-|TRBV5-1
CASSSNSRTYEQYF
TGCGCCAGCAGCTCAAACAGCCGTACCTACGAGCAGTACTTC
>TRBJ2-1|15|-|-|TRBV5-1
CASSSERPDWNEQFF
TGCGCCAGCAGCTCGGAGAGGCCCGACTGGAATGAGCAGTTCTTC
>TRBJ2-7|14|-|-|TRBV28
CASSPRPEFYEQYF
TGTGCCAGCAGCCCCCGCCCGGAATTCTACGAGCAGTACTTC
>TRBJ1-5|15|-|-|TRBV27
CASSFYPRANQPQHF
TGTGCCAGCAGTTTTTACCCCAGGGCTAATCAGCCCCAGCATTTT
>TRBJ1-2|16|-|-|TRBV6-6
CASRPPLTAPNYGYTF
TGTGCCAGCAGACCACCCCTGACAGCGCCAAACTATGGCTACACCTTC
>TRBJ1-2|15|once|-|TRBV27
CASSGRTQTMVGYTF
TGTGCCAGCAGTGGACGGACACAAACGATGGTTGGCTACACCTTC
>TRBJ2-5|18|once|TRBD2|TRBV13
CASSSPGTSGTLQETQYF
TGTGCCAGCAGCTCTCCCGGGACTAGCGGGACCTTACAAGAGACCCAGTACTTC
>TRBJ2-1|15|once|TRBD1|TRBV7-6
CASSPGQGWTNEQFF
TGTGCCAGCAGCCCCGGACAGGGTTGGACCAATGAGCAGTTCTTC
>TRBJ2-2|18|-|-|TRBV10-1
CASSEQGKALTNTGELFF
TGCGCCAGCAGTGAGCAGGGGAAAGCGTTGACGAACACCGGGGAGCTGTTTTTT
>TRBJ1-1|12|-|-|TRBV19
CASSIGAREAFF
TGTGCCAGTAGTATAGGGGCCCGAGAAGCTTTCTTT
>TRBJ2-1|16|-|TRBD2|TRBV27
CASSFGPGTMKNEQFF
TGTGCCAGCAGTTTTGGGCCCGGGACTATGAAAAATGAGCAGTTCTTC
>TRBJ2-1|18|-|-|TRBV11-1
CASSHFARREGQYNEQFF
TGTGCCAGCAGCCACTTTGCCCGACGAGAGGGCCAATACAATGAGCAGTTCTTC
>TRBJ2-7|17|-|TRBD2|TRBV27
CASSLSFASGRLNEQYF
TGTGCCAGCAGTTTATCGTTTGCTAGCGGGAGACTCAACGAGCAGTACTTC